Here is one T cell receptor beta chain with its context. In this sample, this clonotype turned up a few times. The antigen it recognizes is unknown. Per-base qualities were not stored, and no clone one base away is much larger. The treatment or condition label for this specimen denotes: live attenuated yellow fever vaccine strain. At every blood-draw timepoint, two biological replicates of bulk PBMCs were collected. PBMCs were isolated from peripheral blood using a standard Ficoll-Paque protocol. TriZol was used to extract RNA from bulk PBMCs, from CD4 and CD8 fractions, and from dextramer-positive and dextramer-negative fractions. The data were taken from a study of T cells after yellow fever vaccination (dated by TCRdb to between 2018 and 2021). Describing the broader study: The SMART-Seq v4 Ultra Low Input RNA kit was used to prepare libraries from fractions with low cell numbers. To track T-cell clones before and after primary and booster YFV17D yellow fever vaccination, bulk TCR alpha and beta repertoires were sequenced longitudinally. Two healthy male donors, one aged 18 to 30 and one aged 30 to 40 years, were included in the cohort. Blood samples were taken at several timepoints before and after primary and secondary immunization, and bulk PBMC replicates and cell subsets were isolated.

Broader findings and caveats from the paper: Only a couple of donors were included in the study, so the extent to which the findings can be generalized is limited. Computational filtering was required because FACS-sorted repertoires could contain abundant contaminating clonotypes from the bulk population. Most clones expanded after primary vaccination (around 96% of CD4 and about 85% of CD8) were re-detected after the booster, suggesting that broad memory maintenance occurred. A small share of clonotypes occurred in both CD4 and CD8 compartments, likely arising from convergent recombination. The secondary T-cell response was found to be weaker but faster than the primary response, with a peak reached on day 5 rather than on day 15.

TCR cDNA was synthesized by 5'RACE template switching, which introduced a universal primer site and unique molecular identifiers. cDNA synthesis was primed from both the TCR alpha and TCR beta constant segments. Libraries were amplified in two PCR steps, with sample barcodes and sequencing adapters added in the second step. Libraries were sequenced on Illumina HiSeq 2500 (2x100 bp) or NovaSeq (2x150 bp). On the authors' methods: Reads were demultiplexed and collapsed into UMI consensus sequences with MIGEC, and V(D)J alignment was performed with MiXCR. Vaccine-responding clonotypes were identified with edgeR using replicate PBMC samples, with FDR below 0.01 and a log2 fold change above 5 up to day 15 being required. Each bulk clonotype was labeled CD4 or CD8 based on which sequenced repertoire, CD4 or CD8, contained the clonotype at higher abundance. Using fastp trimming at Q25 and MiXCR clonotype assembly, TCRdb reanalyzed the public sequencing data and kept in-frame beta chains. Rows are unified per CDR3 protein, each entry keeping the most common DNA and genes. The V and J calls follow TCRdb's processing rather than the paper's. Present in this sample are 250,000 to 350,000 distinct CDR3 sequences, around 6.8% of which were seen just once. Jointly, the top ten make up roughly 19% of the sample.

This material consisted of PBMCs, taken roughly 46 days after the first yellow fever vaccination. The TCR comes from a man between 18 and 35 years old who received the YFV17D yellow fever vaccine.

The nucleotides read TGTGCCACCAGCCCACTAGCGGGAAGCTCCTACAATGAGCAGTTCTTC. Translated, it reads CATSPLAGSSYNEQFF. The chain is assembled from TRBV15 and TRBJ2-1, and 10 junctional nucleotides match TRBD2. From the cysteine up to the phenylalanine, the CDR3 has a length of 16 residues. The only DNA kept is the CDR3, 48 bases in frame from the first base. The germline V gene (reference sequence) sets CDR1 to LNHNV and CDR2 to YYDKDF. V ends up 5 bases short and J 0 bases short, with an unmatched junction base count of 4.